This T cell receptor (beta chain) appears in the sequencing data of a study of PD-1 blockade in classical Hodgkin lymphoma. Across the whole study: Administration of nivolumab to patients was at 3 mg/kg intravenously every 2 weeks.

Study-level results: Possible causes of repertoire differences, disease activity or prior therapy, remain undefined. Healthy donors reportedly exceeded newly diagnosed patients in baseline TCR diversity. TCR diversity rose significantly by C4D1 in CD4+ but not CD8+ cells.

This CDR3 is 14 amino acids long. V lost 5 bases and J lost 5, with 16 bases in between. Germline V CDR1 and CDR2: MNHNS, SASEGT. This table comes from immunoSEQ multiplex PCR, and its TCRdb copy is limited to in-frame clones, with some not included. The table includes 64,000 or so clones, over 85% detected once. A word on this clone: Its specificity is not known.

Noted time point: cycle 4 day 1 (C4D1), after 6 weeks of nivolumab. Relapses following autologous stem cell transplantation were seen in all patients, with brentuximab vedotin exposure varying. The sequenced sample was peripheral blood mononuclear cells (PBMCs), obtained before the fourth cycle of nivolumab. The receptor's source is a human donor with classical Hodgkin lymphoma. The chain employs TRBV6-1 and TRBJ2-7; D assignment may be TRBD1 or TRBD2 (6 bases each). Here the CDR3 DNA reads TGTGCCAGCAGTTCCCGAGGGGGGATCGACGAGCAGTACTTC. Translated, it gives CASSSRGGIDEQYF.